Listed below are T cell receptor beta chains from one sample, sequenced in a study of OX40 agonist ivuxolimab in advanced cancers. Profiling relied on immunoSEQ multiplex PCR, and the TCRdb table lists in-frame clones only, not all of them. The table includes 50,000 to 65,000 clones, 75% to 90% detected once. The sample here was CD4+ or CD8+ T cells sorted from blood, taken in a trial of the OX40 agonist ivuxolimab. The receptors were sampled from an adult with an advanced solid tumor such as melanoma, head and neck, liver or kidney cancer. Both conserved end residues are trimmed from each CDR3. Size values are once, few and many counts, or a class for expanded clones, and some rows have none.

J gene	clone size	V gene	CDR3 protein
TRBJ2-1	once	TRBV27	ASNSWPSYNEQF
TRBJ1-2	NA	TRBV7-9	ASSPRYSNYGYT
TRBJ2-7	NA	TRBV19	ASRGAGGAYEQY
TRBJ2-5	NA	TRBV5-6	ASSLEGAGSETQY
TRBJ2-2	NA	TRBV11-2	ASSPLAVSSGELF
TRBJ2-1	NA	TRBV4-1	ASSQVGQGSNEQF
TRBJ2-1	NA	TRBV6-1	ASSAVSQGPSSYNEQF
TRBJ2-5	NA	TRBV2	ASSGGLAGVQETQY
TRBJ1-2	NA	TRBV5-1	ASSGYRGYT
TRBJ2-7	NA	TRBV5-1	ASSPGGAATYEQY
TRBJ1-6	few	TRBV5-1	ASSLIGDNSPLH
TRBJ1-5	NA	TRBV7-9	ASSYNSFQPQH
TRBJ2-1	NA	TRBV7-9	ASSFLAGLVNEQF
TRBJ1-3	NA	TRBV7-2	ASTAGGPGNTIY
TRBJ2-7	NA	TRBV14	ASSQVLGTGRFYEQY